A selection of T cell receptor beta chains follows, all from one sample in a study of response to subunit inactivated influenza vaccine. One entry per CDR3 protein, called by TCRdb with MiXCR from the RT-PCR reads. The sample carries 300,000 to 350,000 distinct CDR3 sequences, just over 20% recorded once. Sequencing was performed on PBMCs from blood, taken around 22 months after vaccination. These receptors came from a man between 45 and 75 years old who received an inactivated influenza vaccine. Each CDR3 is given with its conserved first and last residue. D genes are given only for firm matches. Only part of the rows carry a size: once, few, many, or a class if the clone is expanded.

many TRBJ1-1 - TRBV25-1 TGTGCCAGCAGTGCTGGGGCGGTCACTGAAGCTTTCTTT CASSAGAVTEAFF
few TRBJ2-3 TRBD2 TRBV3-1 TGTGCCAGCAGCCAAACGTACCTAGCGGGAGGGCCAGATACGCAGTATTTT CASSQTYLAGGPDTQYF
few TRBJ1-2 - TRBV5-8 TGTGCCAGCAGCTGGAGTGTGGGGGGGGACTATGGCTACACCTTC CASSWSVGGDYGYTF
many TRBJ1-2 - TRBV10-3 TGTGCCATCAGTGAGACAGAGAACTATGGCTACACCTTC CAISETENYGYTF
- TRBJ2-1 TRBD1 TRBV5-1 TGCGCCAGCAGCGGGACAGGGGGCTTGGATGAGCAGTTCTTC CASSGTGGLDEQFF
few TRBJ2-3 TRBD2 TRBV28 TGTGCCAGCAGTCCAGCGGGGGGGGCTCCAGATACGCAGTATTTT CASSPAGGAPDTQYF
- TRBJ1-6 TRBD1 TRBV19 TGTGCCAGTAAAATGGGACAGGGAGTTAATTCACCCCTCCACTTT CASKMGQGVNSPLHF
- TRBJ1-1 - TRBV20-1 TGCAGTGCTAGCCCAGGGTCGAACACTGAAGCTTTCTTT CSASPGSNTEAFF
few TRBJ1-2 - TRBV6-1 TGTGCCAGCGGAGACCCCGGGGGTAACTATGGCTACACCTTC CASGDPGGNYGYTF
- TRBJ2-7 - TRBV5-1 TGCGCCAGCAGCCCCATTCGGGACTCCTACGAGCAGTACTTC CASSPIRDSYEQYF
few TRBJ2-7 - TRBV28 TGTGCCAGCAGGCCTTTCGTCAGGGCAAGCTCCTACGAGCAGTACTTC CASRPFVRASSYEQYF
- TRBJ1-5 - TRBV12-3/TRBV12-4 TGTGCCAGCAGCCTCGATGGGGCTGGCAATCAGCCCCAGCATTTT CASSLDGAGNQPQHF
- TRBJ2-7 - TRBV5-1 TGCGCCAGCAGCTCAACAGGGCCCTACGAGCAGTACTTC CASSSTGPYEQYF
few TRBJ2-1 TRBD2 TRBV6-2/TRBV6-3 TGTGCCAGCAGTTACTCGGGTCTAGCGGGTATCTACAATGAGCAGTTCTTC CASSYSGLAGIYNEQFF
- TRBJ2-1 TRBD2 TRBV6-1 TGTGCCACTCGGGGGGGACCTAGCTACAATGAGCAGTTCTTC CATRGGPSYNEQFF
- TRBJ2-1 - TRBV5-1 TGCGCCAGCAGCTTGGGTCAGGATTACAATGAGCAGTTCTTC CASSLGQDYNEQFF
few TRBJ2-3 TRBD1 TRBV14 TGTGCCAGCAGCCAAGTTCAGGGGGTTAAACAAGCGCAGTATTTT CASSQVQGVKQAQYF
few TRBJ2-2 TRBD1 TRBV11-2 TGTGCCAGCAGCTTATTCTTCGGGACAGGGACGAACACCGGGGAGCTGTTTTTT CASSLFFGTGTNTGELFF
many TRBJ1-5 - TRBV28 TGTGCCAGCCACAGAGATAGCAATCAGCCCCAGCATTTT CASHRDSNQPQHF
many TRBJ1-4 - TRBV4-2 TGTGCCAGCAGCCCCCAGAATGAAAAACTGTTTTTT CASSPQNEKLFF
- TRBJ1-3 - TRBV5-6 TGTGCCAGCAGCTTGGCTAGGGGACTCTCTGGAAACACCATATATTTT CASSLARGLSGNTIYF
once TRBJ2-7 - TRBV18 TGTGCCAGCTCACCAGGGACGGAATACTACGAGCAGTACTTC CASSPGTEYYEQYF
- TRBJ1-1 - TRBV6-2/TRBV6-3 TGTGCCAGCAGTTACGGGGGGAGCTTCACTGAAGCTTTCTTT CASSYGGSFTEAFF
- TRBJ2-3 - TRBV12-3/TRBV12-4 TGTGCCAGCACCGGCCGTAGTGGGCCACGAGATACGCAGTATTTT CASTGRSGPRDTQYF